This T cell receptor (beta chain) was recovered during a study of graft-versus-host responses after intestinal transplantation. Study context: Every recipient had anti-thymocyte globulin induction and approximately three years of tacrolimus plus steroids.

The CDR3 runs to 12 residues. The germline V gene encodes CDR1 MNHEY and CDR2 SMNVEV (reference sequence). The V end lost 0 bases, the J end lost 8 bases, and 7 bases lay between the germline ends. Data came from immunoSEQ multiplex PCR; TCRdb stores just in-frame clones and leaves some out. The table lists about 25,000 clones, approximately 95% of them singletons. In regard to this clone: Antigen: not known.

Points from the study as a whole: Recipient marrow showed GvH clones, some seen first in ileum or blood. Circulating GvH clone levels at their peak were associated with HvG declines (early post-transplant).

V is TRBV27 and J is TRBJ1-1; tentative D call: TRBD1 (6 bases). This receptor was identified in a human patient who received an intestinal transplant, so some T cells may come from the graft donor. The sequenced sample was PBMCs, obtained 18 days after transplant. The CDR3 reads CASSLSGQEAFF. CDR3 DNA sequence: TGTGCCAGCAGTTTATCCGGACAGGAAGCTTTCTTT.